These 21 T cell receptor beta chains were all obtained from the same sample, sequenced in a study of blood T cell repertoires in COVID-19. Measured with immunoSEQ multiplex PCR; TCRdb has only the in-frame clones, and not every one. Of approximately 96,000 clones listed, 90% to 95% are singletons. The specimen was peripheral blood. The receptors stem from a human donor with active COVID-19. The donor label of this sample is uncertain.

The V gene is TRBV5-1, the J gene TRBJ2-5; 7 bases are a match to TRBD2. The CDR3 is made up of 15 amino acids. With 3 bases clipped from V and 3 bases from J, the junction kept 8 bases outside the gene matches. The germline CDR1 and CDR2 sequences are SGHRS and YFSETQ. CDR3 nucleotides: TGCGCCAGCAGCTGGGGGGACTACGATAAAGAGACCCAGTACTTC. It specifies CASSWGDYDKETQYF.

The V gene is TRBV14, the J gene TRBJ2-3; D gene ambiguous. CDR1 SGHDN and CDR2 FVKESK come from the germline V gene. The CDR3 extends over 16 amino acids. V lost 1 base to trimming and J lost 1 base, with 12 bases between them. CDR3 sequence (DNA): TGTGCCAGCAGCCAAGGTCGCCATCCAGGCACAGATACGCAGTATTTT. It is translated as CASSQGRHPGTDTQYF.

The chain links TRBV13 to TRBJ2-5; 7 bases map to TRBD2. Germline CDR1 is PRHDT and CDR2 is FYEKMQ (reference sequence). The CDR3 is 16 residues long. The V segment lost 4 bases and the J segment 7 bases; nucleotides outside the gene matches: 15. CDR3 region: CASSSTTGLAAGTQYF. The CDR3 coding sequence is TGTGCCAGCAGCTCTACCACCGGGCTAGCGGCCGGGACCCAGTACTTC.

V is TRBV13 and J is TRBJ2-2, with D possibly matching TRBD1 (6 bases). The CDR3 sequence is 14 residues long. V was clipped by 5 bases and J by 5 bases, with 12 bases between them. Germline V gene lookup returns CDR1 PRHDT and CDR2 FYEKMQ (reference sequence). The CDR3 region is CASSLGRGTGELFF. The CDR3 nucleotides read TGTGCCAGCAGCCTGGGCAGGGGTACCGGGGAGCTGTTTTTT.

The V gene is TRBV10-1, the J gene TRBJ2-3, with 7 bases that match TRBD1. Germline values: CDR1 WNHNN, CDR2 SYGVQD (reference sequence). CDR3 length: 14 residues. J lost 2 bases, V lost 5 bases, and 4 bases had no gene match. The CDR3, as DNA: TGCGCCAGCAGTAGGGACAGATCCACAGATACGCAGTATTTT. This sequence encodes CASSRDRSTDTQYF.

CDR3 DNA sequence: TGTGCCAGCAGCCTACTCTCTGGAAACACCATATATTTT. This encodes CASSLLSGNTIYF. V usage is TRBV14 and J usage is TRBJ1-3; D uncertain. CDR1 SGHDN and CDR2 FVKESK come from the germline V gene. V lost 4 bases, J lost 0 bases, and 4 bases lay in between. There are 13 residues in the CDR3.

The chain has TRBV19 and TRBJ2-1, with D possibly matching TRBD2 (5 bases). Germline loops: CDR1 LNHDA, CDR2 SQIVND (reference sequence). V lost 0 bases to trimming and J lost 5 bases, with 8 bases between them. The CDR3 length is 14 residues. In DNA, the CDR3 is TGTGCCAGTAGTATAGATCCGGGAAACAATGAGCAGTTCTTC. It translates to CASSIDPGNNEQFF.

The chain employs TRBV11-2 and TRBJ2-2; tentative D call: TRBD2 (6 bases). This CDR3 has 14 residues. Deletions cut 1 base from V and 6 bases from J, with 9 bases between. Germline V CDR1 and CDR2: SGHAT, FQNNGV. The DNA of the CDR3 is TGTGCCAGCAGCTTAGGCTGGAGGGCCGGGGAGCTGTTTTTT. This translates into CASSLGWRAGELFF. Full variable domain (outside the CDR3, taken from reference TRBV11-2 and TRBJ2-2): EAGVAQSPRYKIIEKRQSVAFWCNPISGHATLYWYQQILGQGPKLLIQFQNNGVVDDSQLPKDRFSAERLKGVDSTLKIQPAKLEDSAVYLCASSLGWRAGELFFGEGSRLTVL.

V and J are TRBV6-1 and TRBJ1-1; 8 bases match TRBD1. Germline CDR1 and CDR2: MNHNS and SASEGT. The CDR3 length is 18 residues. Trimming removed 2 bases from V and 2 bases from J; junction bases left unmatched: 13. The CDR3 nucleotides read TGTGCCAGCAGTGAAAGTGTCTTCAGGGGGCGGATTAACACTGAAGCTTTCTTT. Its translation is CASSESVFRGRINTEAFF.

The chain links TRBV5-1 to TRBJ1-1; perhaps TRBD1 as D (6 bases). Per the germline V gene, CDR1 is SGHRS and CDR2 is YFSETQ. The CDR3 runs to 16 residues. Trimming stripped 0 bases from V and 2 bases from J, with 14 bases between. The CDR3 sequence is CASSLGPGGRNTEAFF. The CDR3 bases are TGCGCCAGCAGCTTGGGCCCGGGGGGGCGCAACACTGAAGCTTTCTTT.

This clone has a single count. The CDR3 DNA sequence: TGTGCCAGCAGCTTGCGTAATATGTTGGGGGCCACCGGGGAGCTGTTTTTT. Translating gives CASSLRNMLGATGELFF. The J gene is TRBJ2-2, the V gene TRBV5-6; D is perhaps TRBD1 (6 bases). From germline, CDR1 is SGHDT and CDR2 YYEEEE. This CDR3 has 17 amino acids. Trimming shortened V by 1 base and J by 4 bases, and 17 bases separated the two germline ends.

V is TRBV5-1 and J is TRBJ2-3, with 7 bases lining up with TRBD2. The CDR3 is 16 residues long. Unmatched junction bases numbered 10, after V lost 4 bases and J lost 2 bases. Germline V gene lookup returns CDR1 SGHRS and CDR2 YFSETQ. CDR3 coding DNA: TGCGCCAGCAGCATCGCTAGCGGAGCTACCACAGATACGCAGTATTTT. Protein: CASSIASGATTDTQYF.

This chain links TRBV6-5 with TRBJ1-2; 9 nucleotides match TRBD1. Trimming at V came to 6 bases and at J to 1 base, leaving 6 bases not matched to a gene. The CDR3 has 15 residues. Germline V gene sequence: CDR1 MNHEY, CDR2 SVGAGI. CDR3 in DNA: TGTGCCAGCAGCCGGGGACAGGGCCTTAACTATGGCTACACCTTC. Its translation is CASSRGQGLNYGYTF.

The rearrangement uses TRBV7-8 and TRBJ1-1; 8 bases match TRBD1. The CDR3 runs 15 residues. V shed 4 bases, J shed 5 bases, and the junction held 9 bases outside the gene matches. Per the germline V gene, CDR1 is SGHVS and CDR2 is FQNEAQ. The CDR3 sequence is CASSSGQGLRTEAFF. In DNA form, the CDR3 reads TGTGCCAGCAGCTCCGGACAGGGCCTGAGGACTGAAGCTTTCTTT.

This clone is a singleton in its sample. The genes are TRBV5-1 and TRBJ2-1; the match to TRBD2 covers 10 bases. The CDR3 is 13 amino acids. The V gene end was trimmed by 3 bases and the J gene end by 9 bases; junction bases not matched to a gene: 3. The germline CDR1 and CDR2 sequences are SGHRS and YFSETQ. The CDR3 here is CASSSGLAIEQFF. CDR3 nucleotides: TGCGCCAGCAGCTCGGGACTAGCGATTGAGCAGTTCTTC. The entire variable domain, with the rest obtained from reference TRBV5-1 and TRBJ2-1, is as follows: KAGVTQTPRYLIKTRGQQVTLSCSPISGHRSVSWYQQTPGQGLQFLFEYFSETQRNKGNFPGRFSGRQFSNSRSEMNVSTLELGDSALYLCASSSGLAIEQFFGPGTRLTVL.

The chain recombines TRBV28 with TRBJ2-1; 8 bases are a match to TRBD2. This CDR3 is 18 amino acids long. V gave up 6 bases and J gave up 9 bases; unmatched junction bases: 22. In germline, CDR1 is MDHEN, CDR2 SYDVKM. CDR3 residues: CASSHRVKTGTRTLEQFF. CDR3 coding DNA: TGTGCCAGCAGCCACCGAGTGAAAACCGGGACTAGGACGCTTGAGCAGTTCTTC.

The CDR3 spells CASTRLETYEQYF. The CDR3 bases are TGTGCCAGCACCAGACTAGAAACCTACGAGCAGTACTTC. J is TRBJ2-7 and V is TRBV12-3 or TRBV12-4, with D possibly being TRBD2 (6 bases). Trimming took off 7 bases at V and 2 bases at J, with 12 bases between the two ends. The CDR3 has 13 residues.

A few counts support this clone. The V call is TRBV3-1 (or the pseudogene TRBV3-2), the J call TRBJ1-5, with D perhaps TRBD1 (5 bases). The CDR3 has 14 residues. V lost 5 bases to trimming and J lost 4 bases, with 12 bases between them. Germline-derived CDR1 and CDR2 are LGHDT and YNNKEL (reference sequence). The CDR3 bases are TGTGCCAGCAGCTCAGGGAACAGGAATCAGCCCCAGCATTTT. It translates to CASSSGNRNQPQHF.

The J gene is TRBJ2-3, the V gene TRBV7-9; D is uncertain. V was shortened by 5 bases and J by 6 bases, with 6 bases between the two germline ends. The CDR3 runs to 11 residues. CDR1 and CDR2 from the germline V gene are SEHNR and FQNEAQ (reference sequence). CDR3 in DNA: TGTGCCAGCAGCGTAACTGATACGCAGTATTTT. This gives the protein CASSVTDTQYF.

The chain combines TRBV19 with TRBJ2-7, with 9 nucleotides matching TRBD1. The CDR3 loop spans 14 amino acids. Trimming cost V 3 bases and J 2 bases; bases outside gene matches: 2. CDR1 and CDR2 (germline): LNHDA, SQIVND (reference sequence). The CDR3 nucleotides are TGTGCCAGTAGTATTGGGACAGGGCCCTACGAGCAGTACTTC. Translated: CASSIGTGPYEQYF.

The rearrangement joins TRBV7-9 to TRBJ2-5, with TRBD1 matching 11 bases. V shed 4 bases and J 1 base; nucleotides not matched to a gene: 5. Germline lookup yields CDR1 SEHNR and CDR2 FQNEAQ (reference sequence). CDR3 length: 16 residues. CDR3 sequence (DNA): TGTGCCAGCAGCTCCCGGGACAGGGGGGCCCAAGAGACCCAGTACTTC. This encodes CASSSRDRGAQETQYF.